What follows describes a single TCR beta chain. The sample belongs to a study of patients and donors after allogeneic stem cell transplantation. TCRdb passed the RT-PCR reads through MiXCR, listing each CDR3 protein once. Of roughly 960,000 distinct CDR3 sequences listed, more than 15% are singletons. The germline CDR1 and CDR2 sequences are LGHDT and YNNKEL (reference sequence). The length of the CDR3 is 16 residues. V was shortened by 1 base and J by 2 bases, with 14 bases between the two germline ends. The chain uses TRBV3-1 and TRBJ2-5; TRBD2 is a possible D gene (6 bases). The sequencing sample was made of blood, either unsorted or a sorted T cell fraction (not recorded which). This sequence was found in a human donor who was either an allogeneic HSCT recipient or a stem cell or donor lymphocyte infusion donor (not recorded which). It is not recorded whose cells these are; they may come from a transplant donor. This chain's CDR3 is CASSQGDSLPQETQYF. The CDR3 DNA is TGTGCCAGCAGCCAAGGGGACTCCCTTCCTCAAGAGACCCAGTACTTC.